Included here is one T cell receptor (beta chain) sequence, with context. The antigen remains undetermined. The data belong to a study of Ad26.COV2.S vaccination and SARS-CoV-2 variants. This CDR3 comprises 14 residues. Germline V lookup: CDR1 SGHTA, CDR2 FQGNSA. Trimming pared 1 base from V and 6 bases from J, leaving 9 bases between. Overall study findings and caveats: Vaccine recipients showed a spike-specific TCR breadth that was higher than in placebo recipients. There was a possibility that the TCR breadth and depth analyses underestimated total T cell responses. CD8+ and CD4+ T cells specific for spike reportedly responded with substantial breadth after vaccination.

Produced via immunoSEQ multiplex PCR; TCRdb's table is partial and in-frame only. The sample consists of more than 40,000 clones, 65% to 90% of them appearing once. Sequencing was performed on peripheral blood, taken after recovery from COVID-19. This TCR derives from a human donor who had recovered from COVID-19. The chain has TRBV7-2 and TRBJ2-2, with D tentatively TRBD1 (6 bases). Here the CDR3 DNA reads TGTGCCAGCAGCTTAGGACAGGCGGCCGGGGAGCTGTTTTTT. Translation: CASSLGQAAGELFF.